This T cell receptor (beta chain) originates from a study of PD-1 blockade in classical Hodgkin lymphoma. Across the whole study: Patients got intravenous nivolumab 3 mg/kg every 2 weeks. Points from the study as a whole: The baseline diversity of complete responders showed similarity to that of newly diagnosed patients. In CD4+ cells, TCR diversity went up significantly by C4D1, but in CD8+ cells it did not.

Data came from immunoSEQ multiplex PCR; TCRdb stores just in-frame clones and leaves some out. The sample yields 10,000 to 15,000 clones, 65% to 85% seen once. For this clone: Its target is not known.

There was relapse after autologous stem cell transplantation in every patient, and there was variation in brentuximab vedotin exposure. V was pared by 3 bases and J by 7 bases, with 5 bases of the junction left unmatched. The germline V gene encodes CDR1 MDHEN and CDR2 SYDVKM. This CDR3 region has 15 residues. Material: peripheral blood mononuclear cells (PBMCs), obtained at baseline. This chain links TRBV28 with TRBJ2-1; 11 bases align to TRBD2. The clonotype originates from a human donor with classical Hodgkin lymphoma. CDR3 sequence reads: CASSLTSGIVNEQFF. In nucleotides, the CDR3 is TGTGCCAGCAGTTTGACTAGCGGGATTGTGAATGAGCAGTTCTTC.